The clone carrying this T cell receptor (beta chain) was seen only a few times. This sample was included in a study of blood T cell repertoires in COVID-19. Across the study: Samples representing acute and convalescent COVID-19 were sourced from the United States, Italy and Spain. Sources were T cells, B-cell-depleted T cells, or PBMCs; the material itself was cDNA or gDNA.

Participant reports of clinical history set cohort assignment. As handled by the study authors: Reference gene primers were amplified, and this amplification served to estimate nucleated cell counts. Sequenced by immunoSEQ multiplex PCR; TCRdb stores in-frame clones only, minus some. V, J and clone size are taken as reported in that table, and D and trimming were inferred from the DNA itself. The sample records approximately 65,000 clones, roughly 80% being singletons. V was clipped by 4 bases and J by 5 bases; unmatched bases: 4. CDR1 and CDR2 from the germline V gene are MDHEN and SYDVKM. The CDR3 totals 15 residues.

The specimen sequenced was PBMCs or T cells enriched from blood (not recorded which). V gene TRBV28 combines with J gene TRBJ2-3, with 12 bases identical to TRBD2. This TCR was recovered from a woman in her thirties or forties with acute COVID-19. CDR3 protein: CASSSRLAGVDTQYF. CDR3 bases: TGTGCCAGCAGTTCCCGACTAGCGGGAGTAGATACGCAGTATTTT.